Shown below are 8 T cell receptor beta chains from a single sample sequenced in a study of CD8+CD57+ T cells in acquired aplastic anemia. Genomic DNA templated the TCR beta VDJ and CDR3 profiling. TCRdb redid the calling of the reads with MiXCR, one entry per CDR3 protein. The sample contains 150,000 to 180,000 distinct CDR3 sequences, over 50% of which appear only once. All patients picked for sequencing had shown, by flow cytometry, an expansion of CD8+CD57+ cells. Sequenced: sorted CD4+, CD8+, or CD8+CD57+ T cells (not recorded which) from PBMCs. All receptors derive from a human donor with aplastic anemia.

The chain combines TRBV20-1 with TRBJ2-7; no clear D gene. The germline gives CDR1 DFQATT, CDR2 SNEGSKA (reference sequence). This CDR3 contains 13 residues. The V end was cut by 3 bases, the J end by 11 bases, with 20 bases between. CDR3: CSARGGSEWAKYF. Written as DNA, the CDR3 is TGCAGTGCTAGGGGTGGGTCGGAATGGGCCAAGTACTTC.

The rearrangement joins TRBV11-1 to TRBJ2-5; TRBD1 is a possible D gene (6 bases). Looked up from germline, CDR1 is SGHAT and CDR2 is FQDESV (reference sequence). This CDR3 has 17 residues. The V end lost 5 bases, the J end lost 1 base, and 20 bases lay between the germline ends. The CDR3 loop reads CASSRGVRGPSQETQYF. The CDR3 DNA reads as TGTGCCAGCAGCCGAGGGGTCAGGGGACCGTCCCAAGAGACCCAGTACTTC.

This clonotype was seen ten or more times. The chain carries TRBV4-2 and TRBJ2-7, with 8 bases identical to TRBD1. With V trimmed by 0 bases and J by 6 bases, 10 bases remained unmatched. The CDR3 covers 16 residues. The germline V gene has CDR1 LGHNA and CDR2 YNFKEQ. The CDR3 region has the DNA TGTGCCAGCAGCCAAGAGTGGGGACAGGTATTGGGCGAGCAGTACTTC. Translation: CASSQEWGQVLGEQYF.

The chain carries TRBV7-3 and TRBJ1-1; 7 bases fit TRBD1. Per germline, CDR1 SGHTA and CDR2 FQGTGA. The junction had 4 bases not matched to a gene; V was cut back by 5 bases and J by 1 base. The CDR3 has 14 residues. CDR3 protein: CASSGGTENTEAFF. In DNA, the CDR3 is TGTGCCAGCAGCGGGGGGACAGAGAACACTGAAGCTTTCTTT.

The genes are TRBV5-1 and TRBJ2-7; TRBD2 matches 10 bases. Per germline, CDR1 SGHRS and CDR2 YFSETQ. There are 15 residues in the CDR3. Trimming removed 0 bases from V and 4 bases from J; junction bases left unmatched: 4. The CDR3 is CASSLDPSGRYEQYF. CDR3 nucleotides: TGCGCCAGCAGCTTGGATCCTAGCGGGAGATACGAGCAGTACTTC.

This clonotype was observed at least ten times. J is TRBJ2-7 and V is TRBV15, with 7 bases aligning to TRBD1. V gave up 0 bases and J gave up 6 bases; unmatched junction bases: 2. Germline V lookup: CDR1 LNHNV, CDR2 YYDKDF (reference sequence). The CDR3 is 13 amino acids. The CDR3 is CATSREDRFEQYF. CDR3 DNA: TGTGCCACCAGCAGAGAGGACAGGTTCGAGCAGTACTTC. The whole variable domain, remainder taken from reference TRBV15 and TRBJ2-7, is DAMVIQNPRYQVTQFGKPVTLSCSQTLNHNVMYWYQQKSSQAPKLLFHYYDKDFNNEADTPDNFQSRRPNTSFCFLDIRSPGLGDTAMYLCATSREDRFEQYFGPGTRLTVT.

The chain employs TRBV19 and TRBJ2-1, with TRBD2 as a possible D gene (6 bases). This CDR3 spans 14 amino acids. V gave up 10 bases and J gave up 5 bases, with 18 bases separating them. The germline CDR1 and CDR2 sequences are LNHDA and SQIVND (reference sequence). The CDR3 nucleotides are TGTGCCACCAGCCTAGCGACTACCCACAATGAGCAGTTCTTC. Protein sequence: CATSLATTHNEQFF.

This rearrangement joins TRBV2 to TRBJ1-5; 10 bases match TRBD1. With V trimmed by 6 bases and J by 5 bases, 4 bases remained unmatched. The CDR3 is made up of 14 amino acids. The germline CDR1 and CDR2 sequences are SNHLY and FYNNEI. CDR3 DNA sequence: TGTGCCAGCAGGGGACAGGGGAGGGATCAGCCCCAGCATTTT. Translation gives CASRGQGRDQPQHF.